This TCR beta chain was recorded in a study of vaccination and CD4 T cells after COVID-19. The sample's time point: late sampling 161 to 241 days after vaccination in three convalescent patients. The treatment is: approximately nine-day PBMC culture with coronavirus spike peptide pools or control peptides (ViraFEST assay). With the Oncomine TCR Beta short-read assay, DNA from cultured CD4+ T cells was sequenced. TCRdb fed the PCR reads into MiXCR, producing one record per CDR3 protein. The table lists around 25,000 distinct CDR3 sequences, under 50% of them singletons, with roughly 4.1% in the top ten. This clonotype was recorded a few times. Its specificity is unknown. The length of the CDR3 is 15 residues. Trimming at V came to 6 bases and at J to 5 bases, leaving 13 bases not matched to a gene. Germline CDR1 DFQATT, CDR2 SNEGSKA (reference sequence).

V and J are TRBV20-1 and TRBJ1-5; 7 bases are shared with TRBD1. The clonotype originates from a human donor who had recovered from COVID-19. The sequencing used CD4+ T cells from blood, cultured in vitro, collected about 7 months after SARS-CoV-2 vaccination. CDR3: CSATGTAFRHQPQHF. DNA for the CDR3: TGCAGTGCCACCGGGACAGCCTTTCGACATCAGCCCCAGCATTTT.